Listed here are 21 T cell receptor beta chains from one sample, sequenced in a study of radiotherapy plus CTLA-4 blockade in lung cancer. Profiling relied on immunoSEQ multiplex PCR, and the TCRdb table lists in-frame clones only, not all of them. The sample carries about 86,000 clones, over 80% recorded once. The sample here was peripheral blood, taken from a patient treated with radiotherapy plus ipilimumab. The receptor set was obtained from a human donor with non-small cell lung cancer who had stable disease on radiotherapy plus ipilimumab.

The J gene is TRBJ1-6, the V gene TRBV28; D remains unclear. This CDR3 contains 16 residues. Trimming cost V 7 bases and J 0 bases, with 13 bases left between them. Germline CDR1 and CDR2: MDHEN and SYDVKM. The CDR3 DNA reads TGTGCCAGCAATAAAGGCCCAGGCTCCTATAATTCACCCCTCCACTTT. It translates to CASNKGPGSYNSPLHF.

The chain has TRBV7-8 and TRBJ2-7, with TRBD1 matching over 9 bases. Germline V gene lookup returns CDR1 SGHVS and CDR2 FQNEAQ. The length of the CDR3 is 15 residues. Trimming at V came to 4 bases and at J to 3 bases, leaving 7 bases not matched to a gene. The DNA for the CDR3 is TGTGCCAGCAGCTGGGACAGGGTTCCTATCTACGAGCAGTACTTC. Amino acids: CASSWDRVPIYEQYF.

This chain connects TRBV5-1 to TRBJ1-6, with TRBD1 identical over 10 bases. Per the germline V gene, CDR1 is SGHRS and CDR2 is YFSETQ. Germline trimming cut 5 bases from V and 6 bases from J; bases unmatched to any gene: 8. The CDR3 extends over 16 amino acids. The CDR3 DNA follows: TGCGCCAGCAGTCCATCGACAGGGGGCCGTAATTCACCCCTCCACTTT. It is translated as CASSPSTGGRNSPLHF.

The chain combines TRBV11-2 with TRBJ1-1; a possible D gene is TRBD1 (5 bases). Trimming pared 10 bases from V and 4 bases from J, leaving 22 bases between. Germline CDR1 reads SGHAT; CDR2 reads FQNNGV. This CDR3 region has 15 residues. DNA for the CDR3: TGTGCCACTCCGGCTGGGCGGGGGGACCCCACTGAAGCTTTCTTT. It codes for CATPAGRGDPTEAFF.

This chain uses TRBV9 with TRBJ2-1; no definite D call. CDR1 and CDR2 from the germline V gene are SGDLS and YYNGEE. Trimming cost V 1 base and J 9 bases, with 14 bases left between them. The length of the CDR3 is 14 residues. In DNA, the CDR3 is TGTGCCAGCAGCGTATCGTCGCCGACGGGTGAGCAGTTCTTC. Encoded protein: CASSVSSPTGEQFF.

The chain has TRBV6-6 and TRBJ2-3; 13 positions match TRBD2. V lost 2 bases and J lost 3; bases outside the gene matches: 2. CDR1 MNHNY and CDR2 SVGAGI come from the germline V gene (reference sequence). The CDR3 contains 16 residues. Here the CDR3 DNA reads TGTGCCAGCAGTTACGGACTAGCGGGAGTTACAGATACGCAGTATTTT. Translation: CASSYGLAGVTDTQYF.

The J gene is TRBJ1-1, the V gene TRBV5-1; the match to TRBD1 covers 8 bases. V shed 0 bases, J shed 5 bases, and the junction held 9 bases outside the gene matches. The length of the CDR3 is 16 residues. Germline V CDR1 and CDR2: SGHRS, YFSETQ. The CDR3 reads CASSLDPQGAWTEAFF. The CDR3 bases are TGCGCCAGCAGCTTGGATCCCCAGGGGGCTTGGACTGAAGCTTTCTTT.

This clone was seen only once. The J gene is TRBJ2-3, the V gene TRBV7-3; D ambiguous. Germline-derived CDR1 and CDR2 are SGHTA and FQGTGA. The CDR3 spans 14 residues. V lost 4 bases, J lost 4 bases, and 12 bases lay in between. CDR3 residues: CASSSRLLPDTQYF. The CDR3, as DNA: TGTGCCAGCAGCTCCCGACTGCTTCCAGATACGCAGTATTTT.

The V and J genes are TRBV10-3 and TRBJ2-7, with 7 bases matching TRBD1. The V gene's germline CDR1 is ENHRY and CDR2 SYGVKD. CDR3 size: 15 residues. Trimming at V came to 3 bases and at J to 2 bases, leaving 7 bases not matched to a gene. DNA of the CDR3: TGTGCCATCAGTGACCCGACAGGGCTGGCCTACGAGCAGTACTTC. This gives the protein CAISDPTGLAYEQYF.

The table lists this clone with a few counts. The chain uses TRBV28 and TRBJ1-1, with D hard to call. The CDR3 loop spans 13 amino acids. Germline V CDR1 and CDR2: MDHEN, SYDVKM. Trimming took 6 bases from V and 7 from J, leaving 15 bases between them. CDR3 residues: CASSPSARGEAFF. CDR3 in DNA: TGTGCCAGCAGCCCTTCCGCTCGGGGTGAAGCTTTCTTT.

The rearrangement joins TRBV20-1 to TRBJ2-3; D gene ambiguous. Trimming took off 6 bases at V and 5 bases at J, with 9 bases between the two ends. This CDR3 spans 11 amino acids. Germline-derived CDR1 and CDR2 are DFQATT and SNEGSKA (reference sequence). This CDR3 is CSAPTLDTQYF. The CDR3, as DNA: TGCAGTGCACCAACCCTAGATACGCAGTATTTT.

The chain combines TRBV7-8 with TRBJ2-7, with a weak D call TRBD2 (5 bases). Trimming removed 7 bases at V and 0 bases at J, with 19 bases between. The length of the CDR3 is 16 residues. Per germline, CDR1 SGHVS and CDR2 FQNEAQ. The CDR3 loop reads CASTPYFGGSSYEQYF. The CDR3 DNA follows: TGTGCCAGCACCCCCTATTTTGGAGGCAGCTCCTACGAGCAGTACTTC.

The CDR3 loop reads CASMRGSPIEKLFF. The CDR3 DNA is TGTGCCAGCATGCGAGGCAGCCCAATTGAAAAACTGTTTTTT. This chain joins TRBV2 and TRBJ1-4; D is unclear. This CDR3 has 14 residues. Looked up from germline, CDR1 is SNHLY and CDR2 is FYNNEI. V was shortened by 7 bases and J by 7 bases, with 16 bases between the two germline ends.

The CDR3 sequence is CASSARGPYGYTF. The CDR3 DNA follows: TGTGCCAGCAGTGCGAGGGGACCCTATGGCTACACCTTC. The chain recombines TRBV28 with TRBJ1-2; possible D gene TRBD1, 5 bases. V lost 5 bases to trimming and J lost 4 bases, with 11 bases between them. This CDR3 is 13 amino acids long. Germline lookup yields CDR1 MDHEN and CDR2 SYDVKM.

DNA of the CDR3: TGTGCCAGCAGCAGGGGGGCCTTAGGATTAGTGGACACTGAAGCTTTCTTT. Protein: CASSRGALGLVDTEAFF. V gene TRBV5-4 combines with J gene TRBJ1-1; the D gene is possibly TRBD1 (6 bases). Between the trimmed V and J ends, which lost 4 bases and 3 bases, there was a span of 22 bases. The CDR3 is made up of 17 amino acids. Germline-derived CDR1 and CDR2 are SGHNT and YYREEE (reference sequence).

V and J are TRBV11-2 and TRBJ1-1, with D perhaps matching TRBD1 (5 bases). V gave up 5 bases and J gave up 10 bases, with 17 bases separating them. Germline-derived CDR1 and CDR2 are SGHAT and FQNNGV. The CDR3 has 13 amino acids. The CDR3 sequence: CASSLANDRGAFF. The CDR3 coding sequence is TGTGCCAGCAGCCTGGCAAACGACAGAGGAGCTTTCTTT.

This chain uses TRBV4-1 with TRBJ2-3; D is uncertain. Germline-derived CDR1 and CDR2 are MGHRA and YSYEKL. The CDR3 loop spans 13 amino acids. Trimming removed 4 bases from V and 6 bases from J, with 11 bases in between. The CDR3 region has the DNA TGCGCCAGCAGCCCCTCGAACGCGGATACGCAGTATTTT. This encodes CASSPSNADTQYF.

V usage is TRBV6-6 and J usage is TRBJ1-2; 8 bases line up with TRBD1. From germline, CDR1 is MNHNY and CDR2 SVGAGI (reference sequence). After removal of 2 bases from V and 6 bases from J, the junction contained 2 bases not matched to a gene. This CDR3 has 13 residues. In DNA form, the CDR3 reads TGTGCCAGCAGTTACGGACAGGGTGATGGCTACACCTTC. Amino acids: CASSYGQGDGYTF.

This clone was counted once. The V gene is TRBV28, the J gene TRBJ1-1, with D uncertain. The germline gives CDR1 MDHEN, CDR2 SYDVKM. The CDR3 totals 14 residues. V shed 3 bases and J shed 1 base, with 9 bases lying between them. The CDR3 nucleotides read TGTGCCAGCAGTTTTAATGCCAGGAACACTGAAGCTTTCTTT. Translated, it gives CASSFNARNTEAFF.

The V gene is TRBV15, the J gene TRBJ2-1; D tentatively fits TRBD1 or TRBD2 (6 bases each). The CDR3 has 15 residues. The germline gives CDR1 LNHNV, CDR2 YYDKDF (reference sequence). With 0 bases removed from V and 9 bases from J, the gap between germline ends came to 15 bases. CDR3 protein: CATSRDRGVPGEQFF. The CDR3 DNA reads TGTGCCACCAGCAGAGATAGGGGGGTACCAGGTGAGCAGTTCTTC.

This clone showed up just once. V usage is TRBV11-2 and J usage is TRBJ1-1; no firm D call. The ends were cut back, 4 bases at V and 1 base at J, with 13 bases in the middle. CDR1 SGHAT and CDR2 FQNNGV come from the germline V gene. CDR3 length: 15 amino acids. The CDR3 spells CASSSFGLTNTEAFF. The CDR3 DNA reads TGTGCCAGCAGCTCCTTTGGACTGACGAACACTGAAGCTTTCTTT.